This is a list of T cell receptor beta chains from one sample in a study of cytomegalovirus exposure and HLA in healthy donors. Clones were sequenced by immunoSEQ multiplex PCR, and TCRdb holds only the in-frame ones, with some missing. Of 150,000 or so clones in the sample, roughly 70% were seen once. Sequencing input: PBMCs. The receptors originated from a man aged 25 to 45 in good health and CMV-seronegative. CDR3s include the opening cysteine and the closing phenylalanine or tryptophan. Fields, in order: CDR3 length, J gene, V gene, CDR3 protein.

17,TRBJ2-7,TRBV19,CASSASFERAGSYEQYF
14,TRBJ2-1,TRBV7-9,CASNGEVSYNEQFF
12,TRBJ2-7,TRBV5-1,CASSSRGHEQYF
13,TRBJ2-5,TRBV29-1,CSVALAGGQTQYF
15,TRBJ2-5,TRBV5-6,CASSLAGTGGETQYF
16,TRBJ2-1,TRBV27,CASSYSGEGLYNEQFF
20,TRBJ2-1,TRBV27,CASSLYYGLTSGNKNNEQFF
16,TRBJ2-5,TRBV9,CASSPSAGQSQETQYF
14,TRBJ2-7,TRBV6-6,CASSHRTGLYEQYF
17,TRBJ1-2,TRBV27,CASRKDRNSMTNYGYTF
13,TRBJ1-2,TRBV6-1,CASSERRQSGGSF
14,TRBJ2-7,TRBV18,CASSSSGQGNEQYF
13,TRBJ2-5,TRBV13,CASSPWGEETQYF
14,TRBJ2-7,TRBV6-1,CASSEAQESYEQYF
16,TRBJ2-2,TRBV7-9,CASSFDRNYAAGELFF
10,TRBJ1-1,TRBV20-1,CSDRETEAFF
15,TRBJ2-3,TRBV6-5,CASRPLAGPQDTQYF
14,TRBJ1-2,TRBV28,CASSPAAVGYGYTF
14,TRBJ1-4,TRBV5-1,CASRTGEANEKLFF
15,TRBJ2-3,TRBV7-9,CASSLVSGIADTQYF
14,TRBJ1-5,TRBV28,CASSLFTGEQPQHF
13,TRBJ2-3,TRBV7-2,CASSLAPRGTQYF
15,TRBJ2-7,TRBV6-1,CASSEGTAISYEQYF
13,-,TRBV9,CASSVGQSYEQYF
13,TRBJ2-5,TRBV28,CASSRVGAETQYF
16,TRBJ1-3,TRBV28,CASSPYRGAGGNTIYF
13,TRBJ1-1,TRBV6-4,CASSEGMNTEAFF
14,TRBJ2-7,TRBV6-6,CASSYLIGGYEQYF
15,TRBJ2-7,TRBV18,CASSPSGVPNYEQYF
12,TRBJ1-4,TRBV29-1,CSIEETEEKLFF
13,TRBJ1-2,TRBV6-1,CASRATGDDGYTF
14,TRBJ1-5,TRBV19,CASRQGDSNQPQHF
15,TRBJ2-7,TRBV6-5,CASRSDNTGDYEQYF
15,TRBJ1-4,TRBV2,CASSGQLATNEELFF
16,TRBJ2-5,TRBV9,CASSPRGLAGEETQYF
13,TRBJ1-5,TRBV27,CASSFRGVQPQHF
16,TRBJ2-7,TRBV2,CASIPGLAGGLYEQYF
14,TRBJ2-7,TRBV6-1,CASSEAAGADEQYF
15,TRBJ2-5,TRBV4-2,CASSQAAGGQETQYF
16,TRBJ2-7,TRBV11-2,CASSLVGWDTSYEQYF
14,TRBJ2-5,TRBV6-1,CASREDPIRETQYF
15,TRBJ1-1,TRBV5-1,CASSLGGQGNTEAFF
14,TRBJ2-4,TRBV28,CASSLAGPVNIQYF
15,TRBJ2-4,TRBV29-1,CSVGVWESPKNIQYF
14,TRBJ2-3,TRBV7-8,CASSWEGVKDTQYF
16,TRBJ2-1,TRBV7-3,CASSPIITSGGNEQFF
13,TRBJ2-7,TRBV6-5,CASSPDRDYEQYF
17,TRBJ1-1,TRBV5-1,CASSRVVAGEGFTEAFF
14,TRBJ1-2,TRBV19,CASSIRDRSYGYTF